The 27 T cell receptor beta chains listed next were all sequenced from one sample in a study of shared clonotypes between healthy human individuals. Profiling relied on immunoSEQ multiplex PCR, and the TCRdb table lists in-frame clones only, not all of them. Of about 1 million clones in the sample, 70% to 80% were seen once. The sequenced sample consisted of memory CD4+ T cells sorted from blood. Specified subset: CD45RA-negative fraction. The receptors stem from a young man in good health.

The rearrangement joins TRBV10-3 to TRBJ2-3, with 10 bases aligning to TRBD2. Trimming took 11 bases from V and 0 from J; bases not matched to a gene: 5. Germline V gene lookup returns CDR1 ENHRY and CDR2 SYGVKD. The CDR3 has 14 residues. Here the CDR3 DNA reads TGTGCCTCCGAGCGGGGGGGTAGCACAGATACGCAGTATTTT. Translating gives CASERGGSTDTQYF.

The CDR3 is CASSFRTSGRGDEQFF. As DNA, the CDR3 is TGTGCCAGCAGCTTCCGGACTAGCGGGAGGGGGGATGAGCAGTTCTTC. The rearrangement joins TRBV11-2 to TRBJ2-1; TRBD2 agrees at 15 bases. The trim removed 3 bases at V and 8 bases at J, leaving 5 bases unmatched. Germline loops: CDR1 SGHAT, CDR2 FQNNGV. This CDR3 region has 16 residues.

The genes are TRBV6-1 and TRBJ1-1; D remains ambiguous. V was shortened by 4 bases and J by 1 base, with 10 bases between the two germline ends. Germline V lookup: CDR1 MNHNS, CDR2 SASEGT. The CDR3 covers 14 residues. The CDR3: CASSGSGGNTEAFF. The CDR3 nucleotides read TGTGCCAGCAGTGGGAGTGGAGGGAACACTGAAGCTTTCTTT.

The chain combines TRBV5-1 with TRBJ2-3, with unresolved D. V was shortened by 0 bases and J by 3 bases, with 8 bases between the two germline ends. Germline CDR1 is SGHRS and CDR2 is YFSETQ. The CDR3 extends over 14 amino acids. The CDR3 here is CASSLGLKTDTQYF. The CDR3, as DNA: TGCGCCAGCAGCTTGGGACTGAAGACAGATACGCAGTATTTT.

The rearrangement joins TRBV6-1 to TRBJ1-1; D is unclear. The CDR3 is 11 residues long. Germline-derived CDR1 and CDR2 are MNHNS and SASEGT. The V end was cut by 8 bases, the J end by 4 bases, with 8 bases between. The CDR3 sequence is CASEEVTEAFF. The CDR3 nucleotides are TGTGCCAGCGAGGAGGTCACTGAAGCTTTCTTT.

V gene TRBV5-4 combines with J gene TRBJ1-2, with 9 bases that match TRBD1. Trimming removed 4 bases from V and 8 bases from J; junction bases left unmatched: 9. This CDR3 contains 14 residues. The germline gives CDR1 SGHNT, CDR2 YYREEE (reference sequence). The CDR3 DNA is TGTGCCAGCAGCCGGACAGGGGTTAAAGTCGGCTACACCTTC. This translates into CASSRTGVKVGYTF.

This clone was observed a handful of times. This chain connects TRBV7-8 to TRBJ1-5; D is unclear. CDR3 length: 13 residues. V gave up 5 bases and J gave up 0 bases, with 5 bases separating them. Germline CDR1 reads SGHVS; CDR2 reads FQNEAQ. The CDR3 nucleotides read TGTGCCAGCAGCGACACTAGCAATCAGCCCCAGCATTTT. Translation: CASSDTSNQPQHF.

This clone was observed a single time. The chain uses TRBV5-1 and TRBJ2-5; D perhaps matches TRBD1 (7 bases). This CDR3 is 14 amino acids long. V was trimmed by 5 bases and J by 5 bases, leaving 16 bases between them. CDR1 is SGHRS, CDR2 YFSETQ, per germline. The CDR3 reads CASRPRAGGETQYF. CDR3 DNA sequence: TGCGCCAGCAGACCCCGGGCAGGGGGGGAGACCCAGTACTTC.

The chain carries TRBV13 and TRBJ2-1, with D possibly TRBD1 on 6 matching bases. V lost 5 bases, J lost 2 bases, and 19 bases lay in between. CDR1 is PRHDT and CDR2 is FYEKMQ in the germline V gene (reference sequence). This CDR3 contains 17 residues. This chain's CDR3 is CASSPPAMRTAYNEQFF. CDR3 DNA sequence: TGTGCCAGCAGCCCCCCCGCGATGAGGACAGCCTACAATGAGCAGTTCTTC.

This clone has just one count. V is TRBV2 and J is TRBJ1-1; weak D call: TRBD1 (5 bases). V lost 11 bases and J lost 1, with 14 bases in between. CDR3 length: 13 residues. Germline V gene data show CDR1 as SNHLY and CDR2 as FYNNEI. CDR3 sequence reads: CAGGIIENTEAFF. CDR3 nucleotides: TGTGCCGGGGGAATAATAGAGAACACTGAAGCTTTCTTT.

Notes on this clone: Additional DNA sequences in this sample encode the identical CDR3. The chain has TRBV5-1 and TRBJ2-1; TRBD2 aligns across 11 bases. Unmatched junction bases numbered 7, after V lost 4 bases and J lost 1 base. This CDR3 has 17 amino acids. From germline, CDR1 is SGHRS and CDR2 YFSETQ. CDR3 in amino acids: CASSPGTSGGSYNEQFF. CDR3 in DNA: TGCGCCAGCAGCCCCGGGACTAGCGGCGGTTCCTACAATGAGCAGTTCTTC.

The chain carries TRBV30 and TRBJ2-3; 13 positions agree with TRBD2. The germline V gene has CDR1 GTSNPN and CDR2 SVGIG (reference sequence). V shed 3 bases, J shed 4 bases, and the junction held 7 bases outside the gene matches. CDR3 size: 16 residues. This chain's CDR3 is CAWSAGLAGAADTQYF. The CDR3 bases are TGTGCCTGGAGCGCAGGACTAGCGGGAGCGGCAGATACGCAGTATTTT.

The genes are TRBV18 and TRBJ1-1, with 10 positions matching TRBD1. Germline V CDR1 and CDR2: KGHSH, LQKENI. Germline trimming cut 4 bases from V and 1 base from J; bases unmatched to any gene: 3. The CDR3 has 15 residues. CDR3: CASSRQGAANTEAFF. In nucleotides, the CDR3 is TGTGCCAGCTCACGACAGGGGGCGGCGAACACTGAAGCTTTCTTT.

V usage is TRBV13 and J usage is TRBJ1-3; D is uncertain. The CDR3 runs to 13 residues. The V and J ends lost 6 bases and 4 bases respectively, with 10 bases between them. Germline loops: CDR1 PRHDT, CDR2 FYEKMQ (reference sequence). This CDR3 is CASSQMGGNTIYF. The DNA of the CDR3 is TGTGCCAGCAGTCAAATGGGGGGAAACACCATATATTTT.

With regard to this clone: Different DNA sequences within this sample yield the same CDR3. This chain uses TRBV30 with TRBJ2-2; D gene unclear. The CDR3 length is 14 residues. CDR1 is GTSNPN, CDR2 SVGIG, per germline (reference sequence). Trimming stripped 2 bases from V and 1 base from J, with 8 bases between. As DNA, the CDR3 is TGTGCCTGGAGTCCTGGCGGGAACACCGGGGAGCTGTTTTTT. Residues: CAWSPGGNTGELFF. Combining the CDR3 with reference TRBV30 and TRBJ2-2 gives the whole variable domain SQTIHQWPATLVQPVGSPLSLECTVEGTSNPNLYWYRQAAGRGLQLLFYSVGIGQISSEVPQNLSASRPQDRQFILSSKKLLLSDSGFYLCAWSPGGNTGELFFGEGSRLTVL.

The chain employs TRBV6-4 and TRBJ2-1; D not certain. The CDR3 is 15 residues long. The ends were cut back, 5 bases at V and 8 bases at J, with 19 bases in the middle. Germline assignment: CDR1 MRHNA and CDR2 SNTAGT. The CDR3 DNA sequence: TGTGCCAGCAGTTCCTTGGCTAGTGGAAACCATGAGCAGTTCTTC. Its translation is CASSSLASGNHEQFF.

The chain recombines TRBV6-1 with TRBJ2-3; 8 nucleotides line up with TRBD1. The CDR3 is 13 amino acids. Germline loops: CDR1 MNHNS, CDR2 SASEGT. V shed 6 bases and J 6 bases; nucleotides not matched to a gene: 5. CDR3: CASSRQGSDTQYF. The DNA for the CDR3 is TGTGCCAGCAGCCGACAGGGGAGCGATACGCAGTATTTT.

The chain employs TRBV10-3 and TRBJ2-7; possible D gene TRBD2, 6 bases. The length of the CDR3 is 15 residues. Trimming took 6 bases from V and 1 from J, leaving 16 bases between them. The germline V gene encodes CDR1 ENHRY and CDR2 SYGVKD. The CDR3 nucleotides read TGTGCCATCAGGCCCGACGCGGGAACGTCCTACGAGCAGTACTTC. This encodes CAIRPDAGTSYEQYF.

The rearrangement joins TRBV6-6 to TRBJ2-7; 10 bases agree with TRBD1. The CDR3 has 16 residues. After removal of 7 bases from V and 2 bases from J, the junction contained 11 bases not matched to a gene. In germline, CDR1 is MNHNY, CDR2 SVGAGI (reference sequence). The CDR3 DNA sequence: TGTGCCAGCACCCTACCTAGGACAGGGGGTCCCTACGAGCAGTACTTC. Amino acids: CASTLPRTGGPYEQYF.

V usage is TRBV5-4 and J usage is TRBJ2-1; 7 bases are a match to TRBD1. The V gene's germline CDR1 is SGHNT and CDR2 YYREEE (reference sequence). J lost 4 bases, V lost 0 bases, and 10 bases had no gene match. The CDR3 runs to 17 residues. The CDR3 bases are TGTGCCAGCAGCTTGGATCCCTTTGGGGGACAGTACAATGAGCAGTTCTTC. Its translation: CASSLDPFGGQYNEQFF.

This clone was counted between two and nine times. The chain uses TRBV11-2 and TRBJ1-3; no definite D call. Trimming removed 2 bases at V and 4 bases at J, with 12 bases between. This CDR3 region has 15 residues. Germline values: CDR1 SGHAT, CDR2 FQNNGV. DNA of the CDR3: TGTGCCAGCAGCTTATCGACGGGGTACGGAAACACCATATATTTT. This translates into CASSLSTGYGNTIYF.

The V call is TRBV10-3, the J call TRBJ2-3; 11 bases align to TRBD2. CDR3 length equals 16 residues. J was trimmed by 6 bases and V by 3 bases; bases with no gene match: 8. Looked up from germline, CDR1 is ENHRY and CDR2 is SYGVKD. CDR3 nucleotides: TGTGCCATCAGTGAACACGGACTAGCGGGTTCTGATACGCAGTATTTT. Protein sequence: CAISEHGLAGSDTQYF.

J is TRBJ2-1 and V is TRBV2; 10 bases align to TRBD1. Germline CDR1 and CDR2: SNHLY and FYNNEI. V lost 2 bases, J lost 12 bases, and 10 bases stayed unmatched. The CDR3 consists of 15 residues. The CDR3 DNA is TGTGCCAGCAGTGAAACGGGACAGGGGAGTTTGAGGCAGTTCTTC. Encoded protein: CASSETGQGSLRQFF. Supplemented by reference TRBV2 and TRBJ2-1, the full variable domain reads EPEVTQTPSHQVTQMGQEVILRCVPISNHLYFYWYRQILGQKVEFLVSFYNNEISEKSEIFDDQFSVERPDGSNFTLKIRSTKLEDSAMYFCASSETGQGSLRQFFGPGTRLTVL.

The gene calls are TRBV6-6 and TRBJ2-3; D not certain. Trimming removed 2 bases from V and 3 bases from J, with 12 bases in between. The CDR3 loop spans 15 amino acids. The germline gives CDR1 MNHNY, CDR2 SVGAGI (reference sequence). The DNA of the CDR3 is TGTGCCAGCAGTTACGCTCAGAAACTAACAGATACGCAGTATTTT. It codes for CASSYAQKLTDTQYF.

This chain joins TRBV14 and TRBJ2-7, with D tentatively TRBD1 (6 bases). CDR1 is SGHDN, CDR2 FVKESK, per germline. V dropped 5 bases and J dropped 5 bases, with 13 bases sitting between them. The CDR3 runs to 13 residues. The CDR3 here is CASSFSRTDEQYF. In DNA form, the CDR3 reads TGTGCCAGCAGCTTTTCTAGGACAGACGAGCAGTACTTC.

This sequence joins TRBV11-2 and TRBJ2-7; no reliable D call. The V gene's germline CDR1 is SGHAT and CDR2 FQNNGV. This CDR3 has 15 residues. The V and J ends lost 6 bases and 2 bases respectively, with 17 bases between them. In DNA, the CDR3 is TGTGCCAGCAGTCGGACGGACCAACCGACCTACGAGCAGTACTTC. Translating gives CASSRTDQPTYEQYF.

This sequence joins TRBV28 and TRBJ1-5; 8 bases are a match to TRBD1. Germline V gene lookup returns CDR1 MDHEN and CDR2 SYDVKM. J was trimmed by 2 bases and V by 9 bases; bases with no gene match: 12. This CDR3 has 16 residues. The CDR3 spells CASRQGSRWGNQPQHF. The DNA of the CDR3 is TGTGCCAGTAGACAGGGGTCCCGTTGGGGCAATCAGCCCCAGCATTTT.